The 20 T cell receptor beta chains below come from one sample, sequenced in a study of OX40 agonist ivuxolimab in advanced cancers. Repertoires were generated with immunoSEQ multiplex PCR, while TCRdb's copy carries only in-frame clones and drops some. The table has around 56,000 clones, approximately 90% seen once. Here the sequenced sample was CD4+ or CD8+ T cells sorted from blood, taken in a trial of the OX40 agonist ivuxolimab. The source of these receptors is an adult with an advanced solid tumor such as melanoma, head and neck, liver or kidney cancer.

This chain links TRBV11-2 with TRBJ2-2, with D unresolved. The V end lost 1 base, the J end lost 8 bases, and 5 bases lay between the germline ends. The germline CDR1 and CDR2 sequences are SGHAT and FQNNGV. The CDR3 extends over 12 amino acids. The CDR3 bases are TGTGCCAGCAGCTTAGCTGCGGGGGAGCTGTTTTTT. Translating gives CASSLAAGELFF.

The chain uses TRBV5-8 and TRBJ2-2; 8 bases are shared with TRBD1. Trimming removed 7 bases from V and 0 bases from J; junction bases left unmatched: 11. Germline lookup yields CDR1 SGHTS and CDR2 YDEGEE. CDR3 length equals 17 residues. The CDR3 sequence is CASEDGQGLANTGELFF. The DNA for the CDR3 is TGTGCCAGCGAGGATGGACAGGGTTTGGCGAACACCGGGGAGCTGTTTTTT.

The genes are TRBV7-2 and TRBJ2-3; TRBD2 aligns across 8 bases. Trimming at V came to 3 bases and at J to 2 bases, leaving 7 bases not matched to a gene. This CDR3 spans 16 amino acids. Germline V CDR1 and CDR2: SGHTA, FQGNSA. CDR3 protein: CASSFGGRPLTDTQYF. The DNA of the CDR3 is TGTGCCAGCAGCTTTGGCGGGAGGCCACTCACAGATACGCAGTATTTT.

The CDR3 spells CAIRRGDRGGGYTF. CDR3 DNA sequence: TGTGCCATCAGGCGAGGGGACAGGGGCGGTGGCTACACCTTC. The rearrangement uses TRBV10-3 and TRBJ1-2; 10 positions agree with TRBD1. CDR1 and CDR2 from the germline V gene are ENHRY and SYGVKD. V gave up 6 bases and J gave up 7 bases; unmatched junction bases: 8. This CDR3 spans 14 amino acids.

The rearrangement uses TRBV19 and TRBJ2-7; TRBD1 might be the D (6 bases). With 7 bases removed from V and 0 bases from J, the gap between germline ends came to 13 bases. Germline values: CDR1 LNHDA, CDR2 SQIVND (reference sequence). The CDR3 runs 14 residues. The CDR3 nucleotides read TGTGCCAGTAAACAGACAGGCTCCTCCTACGAGCAGTACTTC. It encodes CASKQTGSSYEQYF.

J is TRBJ2-3 and V is TRBV5-1; 7 positions match TRBD1. With V trimmed by 3 bases and J by 1 base, 5 bases remained unmatched. Germline V CDR1 and CDR2: SGHRS, YFSETQ. CDR3 length equals 15 residues. Written as DNA, the CDR3 is TGCGCCAGCAGCTATGACAGGGTGGGCACAGATACGCAGTATTTT. Translated: CASSYDRVGTDTQYF.

J is TRBJ1-5 and V is TRBV6-5; D gene ambiguous. The CDR3 runs to 13 residues. CDR1 and CDR2 (germline): MNHEY, SVGAGI. The V and J ends lost 4 bases and 6 bases respectively, with 10 bases between them. The DNA for the CDR3 is TGTGCCAGCAGTTCCGAGAGCGGTCAGCCCCAGCATTTT. This sequence encodes CASSSESGQPQHF.

The chain is built from TRBV9 and TRBJ2-2; TRBD2 aligns across 13 bases. This CDR3 is 16 amino acids long. Germline V gene sequence: CDR1 SGDLS, CDR2 YYNGEE. After removal of 0 bases from V and 7 bases from J, the junction contained 3 bases not matched to a gene. The chain's CDR3 is CASSVGTSGSGGELFF. As DNA, the CDR3 is TGTGCCAGCAGCGTAGGGACTAGCGGGAGCGGCGGGGAGCTGTTTTTT.

The sample holds one count of this clone. V and J are TRBV29-1 and TRBJ2-2; 8 bases fit TRBD2. The germline CDR1 and CDR2 sequences are SQVTM and ANQGSEA. The CDR3 consists of 14 residues. V gave up 7 bases and J gave up 4 bases; unmatched junction bases: 8. The CDR3 loop is CSASGGASTGELFF. CDR3 DNA: TGCAGCGCTTCGGGGGGGGCCTCCACCGGGGAGCTGTTTTTT.

CDR3 loop: CSVESAGGLNEQYF. CDR3 coding DNA: TGCAGCGTTGAGTCGGCGGGAGGGCTGAACGAGCAGTACTTC. This chain uses TRBV29-1 with TRBJ2-7, with 9 nucleotides matching TRBD2. The CDR3 runs to 14 residues. Germline V CDR1 and CDR2: SQVTM, ANQGSEA. After removal of 3 bases from V and 5 bases from J, the junction contained 8 bases not matched to a gene.

The chain joins TRBV7-9 to TRBJ1-1; D not certain. With 2 bases removed from V and 10 bases from J, the gap between germline ends came to 14 bases. Germline CDR1 is SEHNR and CDR2 is FQNEAQ (reference sequence). The CDR3 totals 13 residues. CDR3 protein: CASSLSEGGPAFF. CDR3 DNA sequence: TGTGCCAGCAGCTTATCCGAGGGAGGACCAGCTTTCTTT.

Here the CDR3 reads CASSLVRSGNTEAFF. In DNA, the CDR3 is TGTGCCAGCAGCTTAGTTAGGTCGGGAAACACTGAAGCTTTCTTT. The chain joins TRBV7-6 to TRBJ1-1; no clear D gene. Germline V gives CDR1 SGHVS, CDR2 FNYEAQ. Trimming left V 1 base short and J 2 bases short, with 11 bases between. The CDR3 is 15 amino acids.

The V gene is TRBV19, the J gene TRBJ2-1; 8 bases align to TRBD1. Germline V gives CDR1 LNHDA, CDR2 SQIVND (reference sequence). This CDR3 has 14 residues. V lost 2 bases to trimming and J lost 6 bases; unmatched junction nucleotides: 3. As DNA, the CDR3 is TGTGCCAGTAGTATAACCGGACAGGGCAATGAGCAGTTCTTC. Amino acid sequence: CASSITGQGNEQFF.

This chain uses TRBV9 with TRBJ1-5, with D tentatively TRBD1 (6 bases). The CDR3 totals 14 residues. Trimming took 0 bases from V and 5 from J, leaving 9 bases between them. Germline values: CDR1 SGDLS, CDR2 YYNGEE. The CDR3 is CASSVGGGYQPQHF. The CDR3 region has the DNA TGTGCCAGCAGCGTAGGGGGGGGCTATCAGCCCCAGCATTTT.

This chain links TRBV14 with TRBJ2-1, with 9 bases fitting TRBD2. Germline-derived CDR1 and CDR2 are SGHDN and FVKESK. This CDR3 comprises 13 residues. With V trimmed by 3 bases and J by 10 bases, 4 bases remained unmatched. The CDR3 nucleotides are TGTGCCAGCAGCCAGGGACTAGCTCAGGAGCAGTTCTTC. Protein product: CASSQGLAQEQFF.

The chain uses TRBV5-1 and TRBJ2-7, with a tentative D call TRBD1 (5 bases). Trimming took 2 bases from V and 2 from J, leaving 11 bases between them. In germline, CDR1 is SGHRS, CDR2 YFSETQ. The CDR3 extends over 14 amino acids. DNA of the CDR3: TGCGCCAGCAGCTTCGACAGAGGCCCCTACGAGCAGTACTTC. Amino acid sequence: CASSFDRGPYEQYF. The full variable domain, rest sourced from reference TRBV5-1 and TRBJ2-7, is KAGVTQTPRYLIKTRGQQVTLSCSPISGHRSVSWYQQTPGQGLQFLFEYFSETQRNKGNFPGRFSGRQFSNSRSEMNVSTLELGDSALYLCASSFDRGPYEQYFGPGTRLTVT.

This clone was seen just once. The chain employs TRBV28 and TRBJ1-5; tentative D call: TRBD1 (6 bases). V lost 5 bases, J lost 0 bases, and 8 bases lay in between. Germline V gives CDR1 MDHEN, CDR2 SYDVKM. This CDR3 spans 14 amino acids. CDR3 residues: CASSKGGSNQPQHF. As DNA, the CDR3 is TGTGCCAGCAGTAAGGGGGGTAGCAATCAGCCCCAGCATTTT.

The CDR3 DNA reads as TGTGCCAGCTCACCGCAACCGGGACAGGGGGGTGAAAAACTGTTTTTT. Amino acids: CASSPQPGQGGEKLFF. The rearrangement joins TRBV18 to TRBJ1-4; TRBD1 matches 11 bases. The CDR3 is 16 residues long. Germline CDR1 KGHSH, CDR2 LQKENI. The V gene end was trimmed by 3 bases and the J gene end by 7 bases; junction bases not matched to a gene: 7.

This rearrangement joins TRBV27 to TRBJ2-1; no clear D gene. V was shortened by 2 bases and J by 2 bases, with 13 bases between the two germline ends. The CDR3 has 16 residues. Germline loops: CDR1 MNHEY, CDR2 SMNVEV (reference sequence). The CDR3, as DNA: TGTGCCAGCAGTTTAGAGTCCCGGGTCCCCTACAATGAGCAGTTCTTC. It encodes CASSLESRVPYNEQFF.

The genes are TRBV2 and TRBJ2-7; D ambiguous. With 5 bases removed from V and 4 bases from J, the gap between germline ends came to 15 bases. Germline CDR1 and CDR2: SNHLY and FYNNEI. This CDR3 region has 14 residues. The DNA of the CDR3 is TGTGCCAGCAGTTCGGGCAGAGGAAAATACGAGCAGTACTTC. Amino acid sequence: CASSSGRGKYEQYF. Full variable domain (rest looked up from reference TRBV2 and TRBJ2-7): EPEVTQTPSHQVTQMGQEVILRCVPISNHLYFYWYRQILGQKVEFLVSFYNNEISEKSEIFDDQFSVERPDGSNFTLKIRSTKLEDSAMYFCASSSGRGKYEQYFGPGTRLTVT.